The source of this T cell receptor beta chain is a study of cytomegalovirus exposure and HLA in healthy donors. Regarding the study as a whole: Rare sequences made up most TCRs, while some public TCRs were found in many donors. Some TCR beta chains (roughly 160 of them) were listed as cytomegalovirus-associated. Under in vitro conditions, three CMV-associated chains were confirmed as specific for CMV antigens.

Only in-frame clones appear in the TCRdb table, and some are missing; sequencing was by immunoSEQ multiplex PCR. The data show over 200,000 clones, about 91% seen once. While the first cohort had 600 to 800 subjects, the donors belonged to the separate validation cohort of fewer than 150 subjects. Details on this clone: Its antigen is unknown.

The germline V gene has CDR1 SNHLY and CDR2 FYNNEI. The CDR3 has 13 amino acids. The sample taken for sequencing was PBMCs. This sequence originates from a woman aged 18-35 years in good health and CMV-seronegative. This chain connects TRBV2 to TRBJ2-5; D unresolved. Near its end, the DNA agrees better with TRBJ2-4, so the J call may be wrong. The CDR3 nucleotides are TGTGCCAGCAGTGAACGGGTCCTGACCATTCAGTACTTC. Encoded protein: CASSERVLTIQYF.